The clone carrying this T cell receptor (beta chain) was observed a handful of times. This sample is drawn from a study of blood T cells in healthy people across ages. Every donor gave roughly 9.2 milliliters of peripheral blood. Together with a sample-barcoded 5' primer, a J-beta primer mix was included in a second PCR lasting about 6 to 12 cycles. Tagging of each cDNA molecule was performed by a template-switch adaptor with 12 random nucleotides. TCRdb ran MiXCR on the 5' RACE reads and lists one entry per CDR3 protein. This sample has more than 600,000 distinct CDR3 sequences, with roughly 25% found just once. V lost 4 bases to trimming and J lost 5 bases, with 19 bases between them. The CDR3 sequence is 17 residues long. Germline assignment: CDR1 SGDLS and CDR2 YYNGEE. These data also featured in a second study, about T cells of mothers and their children. That report notes: Each mother yielded more than 10 million TCR beta CDR3 reads. Each child yielded several million reads.

The sequence came from a boy aged 5 to 17 in good health. The material sequenced was blood. The chain has TRBV9 and TRBJ1-6; tentatively, D is TRBD1 (5 bases). The CDR3 DNA reads as TGTGCCAGCAGCATCCAGTCCGGGACGGCAAATAATTCACCCCTCCACTTT. Amino acid sequence: CASSIQSGTANNSPLHF.